This is a list of T cell receptor beta chains from one sample in a study of long-term antiretroviral therapy in people with HIV. Data came from immunoSEQ multiplex PCR; TCRdb stores just in-frame clones and leaves some out. The table records 16,000 or so clones, 85% to 95% of them present only once. This sample comprised unsorted PBMCs, obtained around 10 years after starting antiretroviral therapy. These TCRs come from a man aged 25-45 years with HIV. The CDR3 runs from the conserved cysteine through the conserved F or W. A D gene is named only where the DNA matches it firmly. Rows may omit the clone size; those that give it use once, few, many or a size class.

j_gene	abundance	d_gene	v_gene	CDR3aa	CDR3nt
TRBJ2-1	.	TRBD2	TRBV20-1	CGGVLYNEQFF	TGCGGGGGGGTACTTTACAATGAGCAGTTCTTC
TRBJ1-1	.	.	TRBV27	CASSEQGNTEAFF	TGTGCCAGCTCGGAACAGGGAAACACTGAAGCTTTCTTT
TRBJ1-1	once	.	TRBV7-3	CASSLGQNTEAFF	TGTGCCAGCAGCTTAGGACAGAACACTGAAGCTTTCTTT
TRBJ1-2	once	TRBD1	TRBV7-9	CASSLGQGAGYGYTF	TGTGCCAGCAGCTTAGGACAGGGGGCCGGCTATGGCTACACCTTC
TRBJ1-1	.	.	TRBV5-1	CASSLVSDNLKAFF	TGCGCCAGCAGCTTGGTATCGGATAATTTGAAAGCTTTCTTT
TRBJ1-1	.	TRBD1	TRBV10-3	CAISVTGEAETEAFF	TGTGCCATCAGTGTAACAGGGGAGGCGGAAACTGAAGCTTTCTTT
TRBJ1-1	.	.	TRBV6-5	CASSSDVDTEAFF	TGTGCCAGCAGTTCGGACGTCGACACTGAAGCTTTCTTT
TRBJ1-2	.	TRBD1	TRBV9	CASGKTGGLEGDGYTF	TGTGCCAGCGGAAAGACAGGGGGCCTAGAAGGAGATGGCTACACCTTC
TRBJ1-2	.	.	TRBV5-6	CASSLARGPNYGYTF	TGTGCCAGCAGCTTGGCGAGAGGTCCTAACTATGGCTACACCTTC
TRBJ1-1	.	.	TRBV5-6	CASSSNPGTPGPAFF	TGTGCCAGCAGCTCTAATCCGGGGACCCCCGGCCCAGCTTTCTTT
TRBJ2-2	once	TRBD1	TRBV7-9	CASSPHRGRNTGELFF	TGTGCCAGCAGCCCCCACAGGGGTAGAAACACCGGGGAGCTGTTTTTT
TRBJ1-2	once	TRBD1	TRBV6-1	CASNPGTDNYGYTF	TGTGCCAGCAACCCGGGGACAGATAACTATGGCTACACCTTC
TRBJ1-2	.	.	TRBV5-1	CASTQGAEYGYTF	TGCGCCAGCACCCAGGGAGCGGAGTATGGCTACACCTTC
TRBJ1-2	.	.	TRBV30	CAWSPGGGSAGYTF	TGTGCCTGGTCCCCGGGGGGGGGTTCTGCGGGCTACACCTTC
TRBJ1-1	.	.	TRBV28	CASSLSRSAFF	TGTGCCAGCAGTTTAAGTAGGTCGGCTTTCTTT
TRBJ1-4	.	TRBD1	TRBV9	CASSVEGTGDEKLFF	TGTGCCAGCAGCGTAGAGGGGACAGGGGATGAAAAACTGTTTTTT
TRBJ2-4	.	TRBD2	TRBV7-4	CASSLKARGGENIQYF	TGTGCCAGCAGCTTAAAAGCGCGGGGGGGGGAAAACATTCAGTACTTC
TRBJ2-2	.	.	TRBV11-2	CASSSQGGTGELFF	TGTGCCAGCAGTTCGCAGGGGGGGACCGGGGAGCTGTTTTTT
TRBJ2-2	.	.	TRBV28	CASSSPPRVTGELFF	TGTGCCAGCAGTTCACCGCCCAGGGTGACCGGGGAGCTGTTTTTT
TRBJ1-1	.	.	TRBV7-8	CASSLAQGHNTEAFF	TGTGCCAGCAGCTTAGCCCAGGGACATAACACTGAAGCTTTCTTT
TRBJ2-7	.	TRBD2	TRBV20-1	CSAGTTYEQYF	TGCAGTGCTGGGACTACCTACGAGCAGTACTTC
TRBJ1-2	.	.	TRBV27	CASSLWGGGYGYTF	TGTGCCAGCAGTTTATGGGGGGGCGGCTATGGCTACACCTTC
TRBJ1-1	.	.	TRBV4-1	CASSQRGGTEAFF	TGCGCCAGCAGCCAGAGGGGAGGCACTGAAGCTTTCTTT
TRBJ2-5	few	.	TRBV27	CASSLGGGAHPLQETQYF	TGTGCCAGCAGTTTGGGAGGGGGGGCGCACCCACTCCAAGAGACCCAGTACTTC
TRBJ2-2	.	.	TRBV6-1	CASSAGTQNTGELFF	TGTGCCAGCAGCGCCGGGACACAAAACACCGGGGAGCTGTTTTTT
TRBJ2-5	.	.	TRBV4-1	CASSRWQKETQYF	TGCGCCAGCAGCCGCTGGCAGAAAGAGACCCAGTACTTC